These 25 T cell receptor beta chains originate from one sample sequenced in a study of T-cell memory formation after mild COVID-19. TCRdb used MiXCR to reprocess the 5' RACE reads, holding one entry per CDR3 protein. This sample has 350,000 or so distinct CDR3 sequences, with 13% found just once. The source material was PBMCs or a T cell subset sorted from them (not recorded which). These receptors came from a young man who had mild COVID-19 (a few samples of this study predate the infection). Cell type and time point are not known.

The chain recombines TRBV7-8 with TRBJ2-1; tentative D call: TRBD2 (6 bases). The CDR3 contains 15 residues. CDR1 is SGHVS, CDR2 FQNEAQ, per germline. Deletions cut 6 bases from V and 0 bases from J, with 12 bases between. The CDR3 DNA sequence: TGTGCCAGCAGTAGGGACTCTGGCTCCTACAATGAGCAGTTCTTC. It specifies CASSRDSGSYNEQFF.

This clonotype has just a few counts. The chain has TRBV7-2 and TRBJ1-1; no definite D call. The V gene's germline CDR1 is SGHTA and CDR2 FQGNSA. Trimming removed 1 base from V and 5 bases from J, with 8 bases in between. This CDR3 spans 13 amino acids. The CDR3 loop reads CASSLVGRTEAFF. The CDR3 bases are TGTGCCAGCAGCTTAGTGGGGAGGACTGAAGCTTTCTTT.

This clonotype was seen at least ten times. V usage is TRBV20-1 and J usage is TRBJ2-3; D remains unclear. CDR3 length: 11 amino acids. With 6 bases removed from V and 6 bases from J, the gap between germline ends came to 10 bases. The germline V gene has CDR1 DFQATT and CDR2 SNEGSKA (reference sequence). The CDR3 loop reads CSATLGDTQYF. The CDR3, as DNA: TGCAGTGCCACCTTGGGGGATACGCAGTATTTT.

In DNA, the CDR3 is TGTGCCAGCAGAGCCCCTGGAAACACCATATATTTT. It is translated as CASRAPGNTIYF. This chain joins TRBV12-3 or TRBV12-4 and TRBJ1-3; D not resolved. CDR3 length equals 12 residues. Trimming took 6 bases from V and 2 from J, leaving 5 bases between them.

This clonotype was found a few times. CDR3 loop: CASATLGSYEQYF. The CDR3 nucleotides read TGTGCCAGCGCAACCCTCGGTTCCTACGAGCAGTACTTC. The chain couples TRBV12-3 or TRBV12-4 to TRBJ2-7; D uncertain. V gave up 8 bases and J gave up 1 base, with 12 bases separating them. The CDR3 is 13 amino acids.

This clonotype came up many times. This CDR3 reads CASSYSTVRRGEQYF. The CDR3, as DNA: TGTGCCAGCAGTTACTCTACCGTTCGCCGGGGGGAGCAGTACTTC. The rearrangement uses TRBV6-2 or TRBV6-3 and TRBJ2-7, with TRBD2 as a possible D gene (6 bases). CDR3 size: 15 residues. The ends were cut back, 0 bases at V and 7 bases at J, with 16 bases in the middle. Germline loops: CDR1 MNHEY, CDR2 SVGEGT.

In its sample, this clonotype was seen many times. The chain has TRBV9 and TRBJ2-1; D unresolved. The V and J ends lost 0 bases and 0 bases respectively, with 4 bases between them. The CDR3 extends over 14 amino acids. Germline lookup yields CDR1 SGDLS and CDR2 YYNGEE. CDR3 protein: CASSVGGSYNEQFF. CDR3 nucleotide sequence: TGTGCCAGCAGCGTAGGGGGCTCCTACAATGAGCAGTTCTTC.

V usage is TRBV7-2 and J usage is TRBJ2-5, with TRBD2 matching over 7 bases. Losses at the gene ends were 5 bases for V and 1 base for J; bases not matched to a gene: 13. Germline values: CDR1 SGHTA, CDR2 FQGNSA. This CDR3 contains 17 residues. The CDR3 nucleotides are TGTGCCAGCAGCCCATATAGGGGCCCTAGCGGCCAAGAGACCCAGTACTTC. Amino acids: CASSPYRGPSGQETQYF.

This chain uses TRBV19 with TRBJ1-1; 11 positions match TRBD1. V lost 6 bases to trimming and J lost 1 base; unmatched junction nucleotides: 7. The germline V gene encodes CDR1 LNHDA and CDR2 SQIVND (reference sequence). The CDR3 length is 16 residues. CDR3 DNA: TGTGCCAGTAGAGGGGGGACAGGGGGGCCGAACACTGAAGCTTTCTTT. Protein sequence: CASRGGTGGPNTEAFF.

This clonotype was observed a few times. The chain recombines TRBV7-2 with TRBJ1-5; 7 nucleotides align to TRBD1. This CDR3 is 14 amino acids long. Per the germline V gene, CDR1 is SGHTA and CDR2 is FQGNSA. V shed 2 bases and J 11 bases; nucleotides not matched to a gene: 9. CDR3 coding DNA: TGTGCCAGCAGCTTATGGCAGGGGGACCAGGCCCAGCATTTT. Its protein is CASSLWQGDQAQHF. The full variable domain, its missing parts supplied by reference TRBV7-2 and TRBJ1-5, is GAGVSQSPSNKVTEKGKDVELRCDPISGHTALYWYRQSLGQGLEFLIYFQGNSAPDKSGLPSDRFSAERTGGSVSTLTIQRTQQEDSAVYLCASSLWQGDQAQHFGDGTRLSIL.

The chain uses TRBV7-2 and TRBJ2-5; possible D gene TRBD2, 6 bases. Germline V gene sequence: CDR1 SGHTA, CDR2 FQGNSA. Trimming took 4 bases from V and 4 from J, leaving 10 bases between them. This CDR3 contains 13 residues. The CDR3 nucleotides are TGTGCCAGCAGCTGGGGGGTTCTAGAGACCCAGTACTTC. It specifies CASSWGVLETQYF.

The chain is built from TRBV11-2 and TRBJ2-7; possibly TRBD2 for D (7 bases). The CDR3 is 18 amino acids. Trimming pared 5 bases from V and 3 bases from J, leaving 26 bases between. The germline V gene has CDR1 SGHAT and CDR2 FQNNGV. The CDR3, as DNA: TGTGCCAGCAGCCACTACGGGAGAAGAGGGGGGGTTGTCTACGAGCAGTACTTC. It encodes CASSHYGRRGGVVYEQYF.

This clonotype was counted only a few times. The chain is built from TRBV4-2 and TRBJ2-3; TRBD2 might be the D (6 bases). Germline CDR1 reads LGHNA; CDR2 reads YNFKEQ. This CDR3 has 15 residues. V shed 1 base and J shed 5 bases, with 13 bases lying between them. The CDR3 here is CASSQVTGVLDTQYF. The CDR3 DNA follows: TGTGCCAGCAGCCAAGTTACGGGGGTCCTAGATACGCAGTATTTT.

The rearrangement uses TRBV4-3 and TRBJ1-6; D possibly corresponds to TRBD1 (5 bases). From germline, CDR1 is LGHNA and CDR2 YSLEER. V was cut by 0 bases and J by 6 bases, with 12 bases left in between. CDR3 size: 16 residues. The CDR3 is CASSQELGGANSPLHF. As DNA, the CDR3 is TGCGCCAGCAGCCAAGAGCTGGGGGGAGCTAATTCACCCCTCCACTTT.

CDR3: CASSLVPGPRETQYF. As DNA, the CDR3 is TGTGCCAGCAGCTTAGTCCCAGGGCCTCGGGAGACCCAGTACTTC. The rearrangement uses TRBV7-9 and TRBJ2-5; TRBD1 is a possible D gene (5 bases). V lost 1 base and J lost 5, with 14 bases in between. Germline V gene lookup returns CDR1 SEHNR and CDR2 FQNEAQ (reference sequence). The CDR3 consists of 15 residues. The whole variable domain, filled in from reference TRBV7-9 and TRBJ2-5, reads DTGVSQNPRHKITKRGQNVTFRCDPISEHNRLYWYRQTLGQGPEFLTYFQNEAQLEKSRLLSDRFSAERPKGSFSTLEIQRTEQGDSAMYLCASSLVPGPRETQYFGPGTRLLVL.

This clonotype occurred a few times. The rearrangement uses TRBV9 and TRBJ2-3; TRBD2 matches at 8 bases. Germline V gene data show CDR1 as SGDLS and CDR2 as YYNGEE. The V segment lost 3 bases and the J segment 3 bases; nucleotides outside the gene matches: 6. The CDR3 length is 15 residues. The CDR3 here is CASSEHPGGTDTQYF. The CDR3 nucleotides read TGTGCCAGCAGCGAGCATCCGGGGGGGACAGATACGCAGTATTTT.

The V and J genes are TRBV5-1 and TRBJ2-7, with 8 bases fitting TRBD2. Trimming cost V 3 bases and J 3 bases; bases outside gene matches: 8. This CDR3 is built from 15 residues. Germline values: CDR1 SGHRS, CDR2 YFSETQ. The CDR3 region is CASSSSGGAYYEQYF. As DNA, the CDR3 is TGCGCCAGCAGCTCCTCGGGGGGGGCCTACTACGAGCAGTACTTC.

The rearrangement joins TRBV19 to TRBJ1-1, with TRBD1 as a possible D gene (5 bases). Trimming stripped 4 bases from V and 2 bases from J, with 11 bases between. CDR3 length: 14 residues. Germline V gene lookup returns CDR1 LNHDA and CDR2 SQIVND (reference sequence). CDR3 residues: CASSKLRGNTEAFF. The DNA for the CDR3 is TGTGCCAGTAGTAAGCTGAGGGGAAACACTGAAGCTTTCTTT.

This clonotype was counted only a few times. The chain links TRBV28 to TRBJ2-5; D gene uncertain. This CDR3 is built from 13 residues. The germline V and J ends were trimmed by 4 bases and 5 bases, with 11 bases remaining between them. Looked up from germline, CDR1 is MDHEN and CDR2 is SYDVKM. The CDR3 here is CASSYPVVETQYF. CDR3 in DNA: TGTGCCAGCAGTTACCCGGTGGTGGAGACCCAGTACTTC.

This clonotype was detected a few times. V is TRBV4-1 and J is TRBJ2-5, with 9 nucleotides matching TRBD2. This CDR3 is built from 16 residues. CDR1 and CDR2 (germline): MGHRA, YSYEKL. J lost 3 bases, V lost 0 bases, and 5 bases had no gene match. The CDR3 DNA reads as TGCGCCAGCAGCCAAGAGTCCGGCGGGGGGGAAGAGACCCAGTACTTC. As protein: CASSQESGGGEETQYF.

The table lists this clonotype with many counts. This chain links TRBV2 with TRBJ1-1; 7 bases match TRBD1. There are 14 residues in the CDR3. Germline V lookup: CDR1 SNHLY, CDR2 FYNNEI. Germline trimming cut 4 bases from V and 4 bases from J; bases unmatched to any gene: 6. The CDR3 is CASSGRQGSTEAFF. CDR3 coding DNA: TGTGCCAGCAGTGGCAGACAGGGTAGCACTGAAGCTTTCTTT.

This clonotype was picked up a small number of times. This chain connects TRBV15 to TRBJ2-5; TRBD1 agrees at 7 bases. CDR3 length: 16 amino acids. V was clipped by 0 bases and J by 4 bases; unmatched bases: 8. Germline CDR1 and CDR2: LNHNV and YYDKDF (reference sequence). CDR3 sequence reads: CATSRDLLGGLETQYF. In DNA form, the CDR3 reads TGTGCCACCAGCAGAGACCTGTTAGGGGGCCTAGAGACCCAGTACTTC.

The V gene is TRBV7-2, the J gene TRBJ1-2; D remains ambiguous. Germline V gives CDR1 SGHTA, CDR2 FQGNSA. CDR3 length equals 16 residues. Between the trimmed V and J ends, which lost 1 base and 0 bases, there was a span of 12 bases. The CDR3 DNA sequence: TGTGCCAGCAGCTTAGTACCAGAACGAGCTAACTATGGCTACACCTTC. It specifies CASSLVPERANYGYTF.

This clonotype turned up a few times. CDR3 loop: CASSEAGGYNEQFF. The CDR3 bases are TGTGCCAGCAGTGAGGCGGGGGGCTACAATGAGCAGTTCTTC. The chain joins TRBV2 to TRBJ2-1; 8 bases align to TRBD2. Germline CDR1 is SNHLY and CDR2 is FYNNEI. The V segment lost 3 bases and the J segment 3 bases; nucleotides outside the gene matches: 1. The CDR3 covers 14 residues.

This clonotype has just a few counts. The chain has TRBV5-1 and TRBJ2-2; D might be TRBD2 (5 bases). CDR3 length: 11 residues. V lost 7 bases and J lost 6, with 7 bases in between. In germline, CDR1 is SGHRS, CDR2 YFSETQ. The CDR3 protein is CASYGAGELFF. The CDR3, as DNA: TGCGCCAGCTACGGGGCCGGGGAGCTGTTTTTT.